This paragraph reports one T cell receptor beta chain. Its specificity is unknown. The time point here: week 5, during vaccination. The study gave 300 ug of mutant IDH1 20-mer peptide per vaccine dose, with topical imiquimod. This CDR3 spans 14 amino acids. Trimming pared 2 bases from V and 6 bases from J, leaving 12 bases between. CDR1 is SEHNR and CDR2 is FQNEAQ in the germline V gene (reference sequence). The data were obtained in a study of a mutant IDH1 vaccine in newly diagnosed glioma. About the study: Commencement of vaccination occurred 4-6 weeks following radiotherapy alone, or concurrently with temozolomide cycles. Previous treatment comprised radiotherapy, temozolomide, or both, mostly both. The sex distribution of treated patients was approximately 62% male and approximately 40% female, with a mean age of 40.4 years.

Study findings and constraints: Among all patients, vaccine-induced immune responses occurred in 90% to 95%.

The method was immunoSEQ multiplex PCR; TCRdb's version includes in-frame clones alone and lacks a portion of them. The sample lists around 40,000 clones, roughly 88% seen once, with around 1.5% in the top ten. This chain joins TRBV7-9 and TRBJ2-3; perhaps TRBD2 as D (5 bases). The input for sequencing was PBMCs, taken from a glioma patient whose treatment included an IDH1 peptide vaccine. The TCR was taken from a man between 40 and 49 years old with glioma. The CDR3 DNA follows: TGTGCCAGCAGCTTAAGTGGTGAGGGCGATACGCAGTATTTT. Encoded protein: CASSLSGEGDTQYF.